The rows below give T cell receptor beta chains drawn from one sample of a study of cytomegalovirus exposure and HLA in healthy donors. Method: immunoSEQ multiplex PCR; TCRdb's copy keeps in-frame clones and lacks some. The table includes roughly 130,000 clones, about 88% detected once. The sample consisted of PBMCs. These receptor sequences come from a woman younger than 35 in good health and CMV-seropositive. Both conserved end residues are part of each CDR3. D genes are given only for firm matches. A clone size is listed for some rows: how often the clone was seen (once, few, many), or a class if it is expanded.

len,abundance,v_gene,j_gene,d_gene,CDR3aa,CDR3nt
15,few,TRBV28,TRBJ1-6,NA,CATRTASSYNSPLHF,TGTGCCACAAGGACAGCGAGCTCCTATAATTCACCCCTCCACTTT
17,once,TRBV4-3,TRBJ1-4,TRBD1,CASSQELRGRGIEKLFF,TGCGCCAGCAGCCAAGAGCTCAGAGGCAGGGGGATTGAAAAACTGTTTTTT
15,NA,TRBV18,TRBJ1-2,TRBD1,CASSPGTGGNYGYTF,TGTGCCAGCTCTCCCGGGACAGGGGGAAACTATGGCTACACCTTC
15,NA,TRBV6-5,TRBJ1-1,NA,CASSYSPKGEYKAFF,TGTGCCAGCAGTTACTCCCCCAAGGGGGAGTATAAAGCTTTCTTT
14,NA,TRBV11-2,TRBJ1-1,NA,CASSTSRGNTEAFF,TGTGCCAGCAGCACCAGCAGGGGGAACACTGAAGCTTTCTTT
18,NA,TRBV18,TRBJ2-2,TRBD1,CASSPRDRGYANTGELFF,TGTGCCAGCTCACCGCGGGACAGGGGATATGCGAACACCGGGGAGCTGTTTTTT
16,NA,TRBV14,TRBJ2-1,TRBD2,CASSQLAGGLYNEQFF,TGTGCCAGCAGCCAACTAGCGGGGGGCCTCTACAATGAGCAGTTCTTC
15,NA,TRBV7-6,TRBJ1-1,NA,CASSPNEQGNTEAFF,TGTGCCAGCAGCCCGAACGAACAGGGGAACACTGAAGCTTTCTTT
13,NA,TRBV7-9,TRBJ2-7,TRBD1,CASSSTGYYEQYF,TGTGCCAGCAGCTCGACAGGGTACTACGAGCAGTACTTC
12,once,TRBV29-1,TRBJ2-1,NA,CSVEPGYNEQFF,TGCAGCGTTGAACCAGGCTACAATGAGCAGTTCTTC
15,once,TRBV5-6,TRBJ2-7,TRBD1,CASSFRGRGLLEQYF,TGTGCCAGCAGCTTCAGGGGCAGGGGGCTGCTCGAGCAGTACTTC
17,NA,TRBV27,TRBJ1-2,NA,CASSLSLGTGRNYGYTF,TGTGCCAGCAGTTTAAGCTTGGGAACAGGTCGTAACTATGGCTACACCTTC
17,NA,TRBV28,TRBJ2-1,NA,CASSLPFTRSSYNEQFF,TGTGCCAGCAGCTTACCCTTTACAAGGAGCTCCTACAATGAGCAGTTCTTC
14,few,TRBV7-2,TRBJ2-7,NA,CATSGGQLSYEQYF,TGTGCCACCAGTGGCGGGCAGCTTAGCTACGAGCAGTACTTC
15,once,TRBV6-1,TRBJ1-5,NA,CASSNYPGSNQPQHF,TGTGCCAGCAGTAATTACCCGGGGAGCAATCAGCCCCAGCATTTT
16,NA,TRBV19,TRBJ2-2,NA,CASSPLGGRPTGELFF,TGTGCCAGTAGCCCGTTGGGGGGGCGACCGACCGGGGAGCTGTTTTTT
15,few,TRBV9,TRBJ1-6,NA,CASSVDGGGLSPLHF,TGTGCCAGCAGCGTAGACGGGGGTGGTTTGTCACCCCTCCACTTT
16,NA,TRBV5-1,TRBJ2-5,NA,CASSLDDGGQGKTQYF,TGCGCCAGCAGCTTGGATGACGGGGGTCAGGGAAAGACCCAGTACTTC
14,NA,TRBV27,TRBJ1-5,TRBD1,CASSLSGGGQPQHF,TGTGCCAGCAGTTTATCAGGGGGCGGTCAGCCCCAGCATTTT
15,few,TRBV4-2,TRBJ2-2,NA,CASSQVAGNTGELFF,TGTGCCAGCAGCCAAGTAGCTGGGAACACCGGGGAGCTGTTTTTT
13,NA,TRBV9,TRBJ2-2,NA,CASSVAYTGELFF,TGTGCCAGCAGCGTAGCGTATACCGGGGAGCTGTTTTTT
14,NA,TRBV6-4,TRBJ2-1,TRBD2,CASSTSGGANEQFF,TGTGCCAGCAGTACAAGCGGGGGGGCTAATGAGCAGTTCTTC
16,NA,TRBV7-9,TRBJ2-3,TRBD2,CASSSTSGLSSDTQYF,TGTGCCAGCAGCTCGACTAGCGGGCTGAGTTCAGATACGCAGTATTTT
14,NA,TRBV27,TRBJ2-2,NA,CASSPPKENGELFF,TGTGCCAGCAGTCCCCCGAAGGAGAACGGGGAGCTGTTTTTT
13,NA,TRBV5-1,TRBJ2-5,NA,CASSRRGEETQYF,TGCGCCAGCAGCCGCAGGGGAGAGGAGACCCAGTACTTC
12,NA,TRBV7-9,TRBJ1-1,NA,CASSQSNTEAFF,TGTGCCAGCAGCCAGTCGAACACTGAAGCTTTCTTT
15,NA,TRBV7-2,TRBJ2-2,TRBD1,CASSPISGGTGELFF,TGTGCCAGCAGCCCTATCTCAGGGGGCACCGGGGAGCTGTTTTTT
15,NA,TRBV27,TRBJ2-7,NA,CASSPSQGISYEQYF,TGTGCCAGCAGTCCATCACAGGGCATCTCCTACGAGCAGTACTTC
13,NA,TRBV5-1,TRBJ2-4,TRBD2,CASQGGPGFIQYF,TGCGCCAGCCAGGGAGGGCCTGGCTTCATTCAGTACTTC
12,NA,TRBV28,TRBJ1-2,NA,CASSRTAGGYTF,TGTGCCAGCAGCCGAACGGCGGGGGGCTACACCTTC
14,NA,TRBV29-1,TRBJ2-1,NA,CSVEDGKGVDEQFF,TGCAGCGTTGAAGATGGGAAGGGGGTTGATGAGCAGTTCTTC
15,NA,TRBV28,TRBJ2-1,TRBD2,CASIRWGGSYNEQFF,TGTGCCAGCATTAGGTGGGGGGGGTCGTACAATGAGCAGTTCTTC
14,once,TRBV6-6,TRBJ1-5,NA,CASSYPSGAQPQHF,TGTGCCAGCAGTTACCCCTCAGGGGCGCAGCCCCAGCATTTT
11,NA,TRBV20-1,TRBJ1-1,NA,CSAATNTEAFF,TGCAGTGCGGCAACGAACACTGAAGCTTTCTTT
16,NA,TRBV19,TRBJ1-3,NA,CASSIAAGASGNTIYF,TGTGCCAGTAGTATAGCGGCGGGGGCAAGTGGAAACACCATATATTTT
15,NA,TRBV5-6,TRBJ2-1,TRBD2,CASSLPKRGGNEQFF,TGTGCCAGCAGCTTGCCGAAGCGGGGGGGCAATGAGCAGTTCTTC
15,NA,TRBV7-9,TRBJ1-2,NA,CASSSNGGQIYGYTF,TGTGCCAGCAGCTCGAACGGCGGACAGATCTATGGCTACACCTTC
15,NA,TRBV27,TRBJ2-5,TRBD2,CASSWGTSGGKTQYF,TGTGCCAGCAGTTGGGGGACTAGCGGGGGTAAGACCCAGTACTTC
15,NA,TRBV5-1,TRBJ1-6,TRBD1,CASSLGDRENSPLHF,TGCGCCAGCAGCTTGGGGGACAGGGAGAATTCACCCCTCCACTTT
14,NA,TRBV9,TRBJ2-7,NA,CASSGRGESREQYF,TGTGCCAGCAGCGGCAGGGGGGAGTCACGCGAGCAGTACTTC
13,NA,TRBV28,TRBJ1-2,NA,CASTSAGQNGYTF,TGTGCCAGCACCTCGGCGGGGCAAAATGGCTACACCTTC
15,NA,TRBV11-2,TRBJ2-1,NA,CASSLGAGSYNEQFF,TGTGCCAGCAGCTTAGGGGCTGGATCCTACAATGAGCAGTTCTTC
14,NA,TRBV2,TRBJ1-1,TRBD1,CASKSDRVGTEAFF,TGTGCCAGCAAATCCGACAGGGTCGGCACTGAAGCTTTCTTT
15,NA,TRBV11-2,TRBJ2-3,TRBD1,CASSPTTGATDTQYF,TGTGCCAGCAGCCCAACAACAGGGGCCACAGATACGCAGTATTTT
15,NA,TRBV28,TRBJ2-1,TRBD2,CASSLFRGGQSEQFF,TGTGCCAGCAGTTTGTTTCGGGGGGGCCAGAGTGAGCAGTTCTTC
11,few,TRBV4-2,TRBJ1-2,NA,CASSQGGGYTF,TGTGCCAGCAGCCAAGGCGGGGGCTACACCTTC
13,NA,TRBV7-8,TRBJ1-2,NA,CASSAYNAYGYTF,TGTGCCAGCAGCGCTTACAACGCCTATGGCTACACCTTC
14,NA,TRBV6-5,TRBJ2-7,NA,CASSYAGSSYEQYF,TGTGCCAGCAGTTACGCGGGGAGCTCCTACGAGCAGTACTTC
15,NA,TRBV6-6,TRBJ2-7,TRBD1,CASSYSTGSSYEQYF,TGTGCCAGCAGTTACTCGACAGGGAGCTCCTACGAGCAGTACTTC